The 9 T cell receptor beta chains below all came from one sample that was sequenced in a study of chemoradiotherapy in HPV16-positive cancers. Using immunoSEQ multiplex PCR, the repertoire was profiled, and TCRdb retains in-frame clones only, with some absent. Of about 17,000 clones listed, about nine tenths are singletons. Sample: blood, taken from a patient who underwent chemoradiotherapy. These receptors originate from a human donor with HPV-associated anogenital cancer.

The CDR3: CAISGRGPTPYTF. CDR3 DNA sequence: TGTGCCATCAGTGGTCGGGGCCCGACTCCCTACACCTTC. The chain employs TRBV10-3 and TRBJ1-2; perhaps TRBD1 as D (5 bases). There are 13 residues in the CDR3. CDR1 and CDR2 (germline): ENHRY, SYGVKD. V lost 4 bases and J lost 10, with 16 bases in between.

The chain has TRBV7-3 and TRBJ2-3; D may correspond to TRBD1 or TRBD2 (6 bases each). The CDR3 consists of 15 residues. Trimming cost V 5 bases and J 0 bases, with 12 bases left between them. In germline, CDR1 is SGHTA, CDR2 FQGTGA. CDR3 in DNA: TGTGCCAGCAGCCACAGAGGGGGGAGCACAGATACGCAGTATTTT. Amino acids: CASSHRGGSTDTQYF.

This clone came up once. DNA for the CDR3: TGTGCCAGCAAAGGGGGAAGCTACACAGATACGCAGTATTTT. It is translated as CASKGGSYTDTQYF. V is TRBV9 and J is TRBJ2-3, with D maybe TRBD1 (6 bases). Germline V CDR1 and CDR2: SGDLS, YYNGEE. The CDR3 totals 14 residues. Trimming pared 6 bases from V and 2 bases from J, leaving 13 bases between. The variable domain in full, with the rest retrieved from reference TRBV9 and TRBJ2-3, is DSGVTQTPKHLITATGQRVTLRCSPRSGDLSVYWYQQSLDQGLQFLIQYYNGEERAKGNILERFSAQQFPDLHSELNLSSLELGDSALYFCASKGGSYTDTQYFGPGTRLTVL.

The V gene is TRBV5-1, the J gene TRBJ1-4, with D maybe TRBD1 (6 bases). The V gene's germline CDR1 is SGHRS and CDR2 YFSETQ. The CDR3 extends over 16 amino acids. Trimming pared 4 bases from V and 0 bases from J, leaving 13 bases between. CDR3 in amino acids: CASSHGDTTTNEKLFF. DNA of the CDR3: TGCGCCAGCAGCCACGGGGACACAACAACTAATGAAAAACTGTTTTTT.

The chain has TRBV10-1 and TRBJ2-1, with TRBD2 matching over 10 bases. V gave up 6 bases and J gave up 5 bases; unmatched junction bases: 7. Germline loops: CDR1 WNHNN, CDR2 SYGVQD (reference sequence). The CDR3 covers 15 residues. Here the CDR3 DNA reads TGCGCCAGCAGCAAGAGCGGGGGGGCTCACAATGAGCAGTTCTTC. It specifies CASSKSGGAHNEQFF.

The V and J genes are TRBV30 and TRBJ2-7; D is uncertain. There are 14 residues in the CDR3. Per germline, CDR1 GTSNPN and CDR2 SVGIG (reference sequence). With 0 bases removed from V and 0 bases from J, the gap between germline ends came to 9 bases. The CDR3 loop reads CAWSVPLFSYEQYF. In DNA, the CDR3 is TGTGCCTGGAGTGTACCCCTATTCTCCTACGAGCAGTACTTC.

This chain uses TRBV10-2 with TRBJ2-1, with TRBD1 matching 7 bases. V was clipped by 5 bases and J by 2 bases; unmatched bases: 3. There are 14 residues in the CDR3. The V gene's germline CDR1 is WSHSY and CDR2 SAAADI. For the CDR3, the DNA is TGCGCCAGCAGTTTAGGGGGCGCCTACAATGAGCAGTTCTTC. Protein sequence: CASSLGGAYNEQFF.

There are a few counts of this clone. The chain combines TRBV5-1 with TRBJ1-1; 9 nucleotides align to TRBD1. In germline, CDR1 is SGHRS, CDR2 YFSETQ. The junction had 12 bases not matched to a gene; V was cut back by 4 bases and J by 8 bases. CDR3 length equals 15 residues. The CDR3 region is CASSPRTTGGIEAFF. CDR3 coding DNA: TGCGCCAGCAGCCCGAGAACTACAGGGGGCATCGAAGCTTTCTTT.

In its sample, this clone was seen a few times. The chain links TRBV7-6 to TRBJ2-2; 16 bases are a match to TRBD2. The CDR3 runs 19 residues. V was clipped by 1 base and J by 4 bases; unmatched bases: 6. From germline, CDR1 is SGHVS and CDR2 FNYEAQ. This CDR3 is CASSLGPGLAGGRTGELFF. In DNA, the CDR3 is TGTGCCAGCAGCTTAGGTCCGGGACTAGCGGGAGGGCGCACCGGGGAGCTGTTTTTT. Supplemented by reference TRBV7-6 and TRBJ2-2, the full variable domain reads GAGVSQSPRYKVTKRGQDVALRCDPISGHVSLYWYRQALGQGPEFLTYFNYEAQQDKSGLPNDRFSAERPEGSISTLTIQRTEQRDSAMYRCASSLGPGLAGGRTGELFFGEGSRLTVL.